This T cell receptor (beta chain) was sequenced for a study of blood T cells in healthy people across ages. The authors ran a second PCR of about 6 to 12 cycles using a sample-barcoded 5' primer and a J-beta primer mix. TCRdb called the 5' RACE reads again in MiXCR, with one record for every CDR3 protein. The repertoire holds more than 1,000,000 distinct CDR3 sequences, with about 23% as singletons. As for this clonotype: What it recognizes is unknown.

Study-wide points: Higher diversity and more naive CD4+ cells were features of long-lived donors, compared to aged donors.

This same sample was also taken into another study, of T cells of mothers and their children.

The material sequenced was blood. The clonotype originates from a girl aged 2 to 9 in good health.

The CDR3 loop reads CSATTGGNYEQYF. The CDR3 bases are TGCAGTGCCACCACAGGGGGAAACTACGAGCAGTACTTC. V and J are TRBV20-1 and TRBJ2-7, with 8 bases that match TRBD1. Germline CDR1 is DFQATT and CDR2 is SNEGSKA (reference sequence). This CDR3 contains 13 residues. Trimming took 6 bases from V and 3 from J; bases not matched to a gene: 7.